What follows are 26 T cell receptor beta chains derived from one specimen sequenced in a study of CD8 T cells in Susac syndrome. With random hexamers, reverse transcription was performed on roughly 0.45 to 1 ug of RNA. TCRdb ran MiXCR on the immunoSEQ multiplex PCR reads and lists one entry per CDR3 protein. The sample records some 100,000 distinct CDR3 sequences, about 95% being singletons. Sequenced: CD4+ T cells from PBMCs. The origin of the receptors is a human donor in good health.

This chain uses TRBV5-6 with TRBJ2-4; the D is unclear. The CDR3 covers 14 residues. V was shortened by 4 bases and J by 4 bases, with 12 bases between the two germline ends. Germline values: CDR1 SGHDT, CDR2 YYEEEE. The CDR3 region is CASSPGRVKNIQYF. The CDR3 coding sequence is TGTGCCAGCAGCCCTGGACGAGTTAAAAACATTCAGTACTTC.

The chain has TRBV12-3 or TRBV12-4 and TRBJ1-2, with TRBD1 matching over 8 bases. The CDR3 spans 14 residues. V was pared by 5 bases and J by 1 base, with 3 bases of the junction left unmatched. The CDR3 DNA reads TGTGCCAGCAGTGACAGGGGATATAACTATGGCTACACCTTC. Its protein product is CASSDRGYNYGYTF.

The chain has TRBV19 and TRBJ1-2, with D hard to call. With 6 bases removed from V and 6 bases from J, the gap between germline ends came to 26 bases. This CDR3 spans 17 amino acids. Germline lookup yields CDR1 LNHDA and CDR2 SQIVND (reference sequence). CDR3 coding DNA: TGTGCCAGTAGAGCCGAACGAAGGAGGGCGGATTTCCATGGCTACACCTTC. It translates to CASRAERRRADFHGYTF.

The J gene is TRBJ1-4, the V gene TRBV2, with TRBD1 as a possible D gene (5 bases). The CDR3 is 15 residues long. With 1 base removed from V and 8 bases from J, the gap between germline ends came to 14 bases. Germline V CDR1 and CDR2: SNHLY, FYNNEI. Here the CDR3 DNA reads TGTGCCAGCAGTGAAGTGGAAGGGGCTCGGGAAAAACTGTTTTTT. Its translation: CASSEVEGAREKLFF. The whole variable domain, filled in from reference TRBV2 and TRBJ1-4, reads EPEVTQTPSHQVTQMGQEVILRCVPISNHLYFYWYRQILGQKVEFLVSFYNNEISEKSEIFDDQFSVERPDGSNFTLKIRSTKLEDSAMYFCASSEVEGAREKLFFGSGTQLSVL.

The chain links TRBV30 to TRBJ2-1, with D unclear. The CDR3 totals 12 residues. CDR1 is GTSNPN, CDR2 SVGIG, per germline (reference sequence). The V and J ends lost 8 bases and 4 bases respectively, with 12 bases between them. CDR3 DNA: TGTGCCCGGATGGACGGGTACAATGAGCAGTTCTTC. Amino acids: CARMDGYNEQFF.

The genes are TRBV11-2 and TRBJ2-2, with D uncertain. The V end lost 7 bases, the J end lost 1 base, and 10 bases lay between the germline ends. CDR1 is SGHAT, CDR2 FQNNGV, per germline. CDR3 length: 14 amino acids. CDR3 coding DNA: TGTGCCAGCACCGGTGGGAAGAACACCGGGGAGCTGTTTTTT. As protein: CASTGGKNTGELFF.

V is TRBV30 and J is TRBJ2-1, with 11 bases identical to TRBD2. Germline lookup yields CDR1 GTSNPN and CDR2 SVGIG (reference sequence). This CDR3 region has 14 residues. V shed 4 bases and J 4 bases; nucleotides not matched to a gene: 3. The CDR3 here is CAWTSGGIYNEQFF. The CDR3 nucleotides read TGTGCCTGGACTAGCGGGGGGATTTACAATGAGCAGTTCTTC.

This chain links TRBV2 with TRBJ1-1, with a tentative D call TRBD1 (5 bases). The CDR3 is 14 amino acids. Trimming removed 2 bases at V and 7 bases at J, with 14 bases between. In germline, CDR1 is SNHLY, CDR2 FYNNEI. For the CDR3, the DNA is TGTGCCAGCAGTGAACAGGGAGATTTTGGTGAAGCTTTCTTT. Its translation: CASSEQGDFGEAFF.

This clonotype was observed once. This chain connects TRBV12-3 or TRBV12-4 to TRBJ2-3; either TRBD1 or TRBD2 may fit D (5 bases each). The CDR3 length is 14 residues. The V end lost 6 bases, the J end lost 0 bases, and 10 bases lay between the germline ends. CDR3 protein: CASRLGASTDTQYF. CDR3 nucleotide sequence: TGTGCCAGCAGGCTCGGGGCTAGCACAGATACGCAGTATTTT.

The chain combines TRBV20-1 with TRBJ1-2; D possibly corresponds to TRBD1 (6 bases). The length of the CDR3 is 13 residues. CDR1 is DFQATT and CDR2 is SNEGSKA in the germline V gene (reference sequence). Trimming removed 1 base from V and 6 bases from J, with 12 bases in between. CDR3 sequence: CSARVEGVDGYTF. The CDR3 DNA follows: TGCAGTGCTAGAGTGGAGGGGGTCGATGGCTACACCTTC.

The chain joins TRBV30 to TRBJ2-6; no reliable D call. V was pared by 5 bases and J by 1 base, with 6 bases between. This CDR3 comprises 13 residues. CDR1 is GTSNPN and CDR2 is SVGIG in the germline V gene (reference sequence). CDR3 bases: TGTGCCTGGGAACCTTCTGGGGCCAACGTCCTGACTTTC. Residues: CAWEPSGANVLTF.

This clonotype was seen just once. CDR3 in amino acids: CASSFSVLAGYEQYF. CDR3 DNA sequence: TGTGCCAGCAGTTTTTCGGTGTTGGCAGGATACGAGCAGTACTTC. This chain links TRBV27 with TRBJ2-7; D is ambiguous. V dropped 3 bases and J dropped 4 bases, with 16 bases sitting between them. In germline, CDR1 is MNHEY, CDR2 SMNVEV (reference sequence). This CDR3 region has 15 residues.

The CDR3 sequence is CASSRRDSNYGYTF. The CDR3 DNA reads as TGCGCCAGCAGCCGGCGGGATTCTAACTATGGCTACACCTTC. The genes are TRBV5-1 and TRBJ1-2; D is ambiguous. Germline lookup yields CDR1 SGHRS and CDR2 YFSETQ. The CDR3 has 14 residues. With 4 bases removed from V and 0 bases from J, the gap between germline ends came to 10 bases.

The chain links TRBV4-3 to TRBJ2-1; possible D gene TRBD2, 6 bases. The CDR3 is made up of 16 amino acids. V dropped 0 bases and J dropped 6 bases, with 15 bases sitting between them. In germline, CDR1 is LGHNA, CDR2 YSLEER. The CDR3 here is CASSQELARFGNEQFF. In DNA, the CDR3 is TGCGCCAGCAGCCAAGAACTAGCTCGGTTTGGCAATGAGCAGTTCTTC.

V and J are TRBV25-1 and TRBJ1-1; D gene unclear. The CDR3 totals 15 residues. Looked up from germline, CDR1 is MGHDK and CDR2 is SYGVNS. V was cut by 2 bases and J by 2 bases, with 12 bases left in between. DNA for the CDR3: TGTGCCAGCAGTGAACTCTCGGGCCCTAACACTGAAGCTTTCTTT. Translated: CASSELSGPNTEAFF.

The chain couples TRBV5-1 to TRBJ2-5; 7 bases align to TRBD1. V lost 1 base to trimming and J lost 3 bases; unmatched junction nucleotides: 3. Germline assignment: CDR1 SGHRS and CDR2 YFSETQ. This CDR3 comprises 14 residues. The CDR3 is CASSLSGTEETQYF. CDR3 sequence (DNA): TGCGCCAGCAGCTTGTCCGGGACAGAAGAGACCCAGTACTTC.

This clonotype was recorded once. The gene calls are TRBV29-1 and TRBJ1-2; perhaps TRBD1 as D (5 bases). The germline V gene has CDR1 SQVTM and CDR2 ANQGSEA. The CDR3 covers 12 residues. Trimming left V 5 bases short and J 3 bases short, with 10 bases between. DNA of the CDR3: TGCAGCGTTCTCCTGACAGACTATGGCTACACCTTC. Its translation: CSVLLTDYGYTF.

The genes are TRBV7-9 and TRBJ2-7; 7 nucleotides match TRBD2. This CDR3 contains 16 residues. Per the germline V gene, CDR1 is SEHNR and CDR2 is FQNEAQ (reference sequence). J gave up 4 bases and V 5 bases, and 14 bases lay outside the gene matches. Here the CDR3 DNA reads TGTGCCAGCAGCCCACGACTAGCTGATAAGCGGTACGAGCAGTACTTC. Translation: CASSPRLADKRYEQYF.

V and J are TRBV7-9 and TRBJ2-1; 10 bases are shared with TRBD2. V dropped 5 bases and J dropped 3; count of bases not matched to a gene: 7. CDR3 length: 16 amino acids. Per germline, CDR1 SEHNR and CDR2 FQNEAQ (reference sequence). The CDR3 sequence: CASSAGTSGDYNEQFF. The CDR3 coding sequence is TGTGCCAGCAGCGCAGGAACTAGCGGGGACTACAATGAGCAGTTCTTC.

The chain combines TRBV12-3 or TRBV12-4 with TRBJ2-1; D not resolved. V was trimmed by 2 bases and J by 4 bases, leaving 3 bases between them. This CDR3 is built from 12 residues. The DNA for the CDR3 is TGTGCCAGCAGTTTACTTTACAATGAGCAGTTCTTC. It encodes CASSLLYNEQFF.

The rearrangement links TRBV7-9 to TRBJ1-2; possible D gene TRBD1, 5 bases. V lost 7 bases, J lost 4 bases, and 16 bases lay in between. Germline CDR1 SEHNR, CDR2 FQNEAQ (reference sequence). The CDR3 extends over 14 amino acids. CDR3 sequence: CASTPRTGGYGYTF. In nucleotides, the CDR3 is TGTGCCAGCACCCCCCGAACAGGCGGCTATGGCTACACCTTC.

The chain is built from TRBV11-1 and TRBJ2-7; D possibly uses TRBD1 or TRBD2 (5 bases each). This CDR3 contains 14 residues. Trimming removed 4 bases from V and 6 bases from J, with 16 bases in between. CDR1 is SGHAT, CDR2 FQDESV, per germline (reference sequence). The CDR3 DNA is TGTGCCAGCAGCTCCCCGGGACCGCTGGGCGAGCAGTACTTC. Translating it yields CASSSPGPLGEQYF.

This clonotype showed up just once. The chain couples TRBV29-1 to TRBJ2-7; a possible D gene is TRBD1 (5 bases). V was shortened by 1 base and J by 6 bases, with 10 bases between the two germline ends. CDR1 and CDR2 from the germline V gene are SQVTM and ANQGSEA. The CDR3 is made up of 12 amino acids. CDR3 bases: TGCAGCGTTGAAGGCCCAGGGTCCGAGCAGTACTTC. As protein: CSVEGPGSEQYF.

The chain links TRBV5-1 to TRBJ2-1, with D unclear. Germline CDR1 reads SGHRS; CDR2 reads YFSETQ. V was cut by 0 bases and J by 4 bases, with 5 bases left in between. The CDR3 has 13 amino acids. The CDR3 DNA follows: TGCGCCAGCAGCTTGGCCAGGTACAATGAGCAGTTCTTC. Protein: CASSLARYNEQFF.

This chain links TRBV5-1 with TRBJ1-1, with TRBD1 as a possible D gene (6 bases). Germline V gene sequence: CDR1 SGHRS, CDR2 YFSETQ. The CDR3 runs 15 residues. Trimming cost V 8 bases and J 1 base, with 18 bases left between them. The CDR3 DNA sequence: TGCGCCAGTCGCGTAGGGGGTACAGGGAACACTGAAGCTTTCTTT. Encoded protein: CASRVGGTGNTEAFF.

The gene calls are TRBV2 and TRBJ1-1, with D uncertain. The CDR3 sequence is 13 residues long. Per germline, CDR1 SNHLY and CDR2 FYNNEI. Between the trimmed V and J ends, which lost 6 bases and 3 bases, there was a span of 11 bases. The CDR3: CASRVLTDTEAFF. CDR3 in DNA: TGTGCCAGCAGGGTTCTCACTGACACTGAAGCTTTCTTT.